The 32 T cell receptor beta chains reported below all come from one sample, sequenced in a study of blood T cell repertoires in COVID-19. Produced via immunoSEQ multiplex PCR; TCRdb's table is partial and in-frame only. This sample yields some 240,000 clones, of which approximately 80% are seen a single time; roughly 8% belongs to the top ten. Material for sequencing was peripheral blood. The receptors derive from a woman at least 80 years old with COVID-19, enrolled during active disease.

The rearrangement uses TRBV12-3 or TRBV12-4 and TRBJ1-2; no firm D call. Trimming removed 3 bases from V and 6 bases from J, with 5 bases in between. The length of the CDR3 is 11 residues. The CDR3 sequence: CASSFGHGYTF. As DNA, the CDR3 is TGTGCCAGCAGTTTCGGTCATGGCTACACCTTC.

This chain links TRBV4-1 with TRBJ1-6, with TRBD1 as a possible D gene (6 bases). Germline V gene sequence: CDR1 MGHRA, CDR2 YSYEKL. The CDR3 runs to 18 residues. V lost 3 bases and J 0 bases, leaving 15 bases between the germline ends. The CDR3 sequence is CASSHALRGSSYNSPLHF. In DNA form, the CDR3 reads TGCGCCAGCAGCCACGCACTCAGGGGAAGCTCCTATAATTCACCCCTCCACTTT.

This chain links TRBV4-1 with TRBJ1-4; D is unresolved. CDR3 length equals 16 residues. The V and J ends lost 0 bases and 3 bases respectively, with 11 bases between them. Germline CDR1 is MGHRA and CDR2 is YSYEKL. The CDR3 bases are TGCGCCAGCAGCCAAGAGGGTCCCGGGGCTAATGAAAAACTGTTTTTT. Translation: CASSQEGPGANEKLFF.

This clone was picked up one time. This chain joins TRBV19 and TRBJ1-2; 8 bases are shared with TRBD1. The CDR3 is 12 residues long. V trimming: 8 bases; J trimming: 8 bases; junction bases outside the gene matches: 7. Looked up from germline, CDR1 is LNHDA and CDR2 is SQIVND (reference sequence). DNA of the CDR3: TGTGCCAGTCCCTCCCCAGGGGGCGGCTACACCTTC. Protein product: CASPSPGGGYTF.

The chain has TRBV6-5 and TRBJ2-7, with D perhaps matching TRBD1 (5 bases). The CDR3 sequence is 15 residues long. CDR1 and CDR2 from the germline V gene are MNHEY and SVGAGI. Trimming left V 2 bases short and J 3 bases short, with 14 bases between. This CDR3 is CASSYQQGWVYEQYF. CDR3 sequence (DNA): TGTGCCAGCAGTTACCAGCAGGGTTGGGTCTACGAGCAGTACTTC.

This clone has at least ten counts. CDR3 protein: CASSSRGIRDEKLFF. The CDR3 nucleotides are TGTGCCAGCAGCTCCAGGGGAATTAGGGATGAAAAACTGTTTTTT. The chain uses TRBV11-2 and TRBJ1-4, with D maybe TRBD1 (6 bases). CDR3 length: 15 amino acids. Germline values: CDR1 SGHAT, CDR2 FQNNGV. The V gene lost 4 bases and the J gene lost 6 bases, with 15 bases spanning the gap.

The chain joins TRBV6-5 to TRBJ2-7; 10 bases match TRBD2. The CDR3 runs 14 residues. After removal of 6 bases from V and 3 bases from J, the junction contained 5 bases not matched to a gene. Germline CDR1 is MNHEY and CDR2 is SVGAGI. CDR3 DNA sequence: TGTGCCAGCAGAACCGGGACTAGCGACTACGAGCAGTACTTC. As protein: CASRTGTSDYEQYF.

The chain recombines TRBV20-1 with TRBJ1-1; D perhaps matches TRBD1 (5 bases). The CDR3 loop spans 11 amino acids. Trimming cost V 5 bases and J 9 bases, with 13 bases left between them. Germline V lookup: CDR1 DFQATT, CDR2 SNEGSKA (reference sequence). The CDR3 region has the DNA TGCAGTGCTCAAGACAGTTTCAAAGCTTTCTTT. As protein: CSAQDSFKAFF.

The chain has TRBV24-1 and TRBJ1-2; 7 bases match TRBD1. The CDR3 extends over 15 amino acids. J gave up 0 bases and V 4 bases, and 4 bases lay outside the gene matches. Germline assignment: CDR1 KGHDR and CDR2 SFDVKD. The CDR3 DNA follows: TGTGCCACCAGTGACACAACAGGGGCTAACTATGGCTACACCTTC. The encoded protein is CATSDTTGANYGYTF.

This chain uses TRBV4-3 with TRBJ2-1; D is possibly TRBD2 (6 bases). The V and J ends lost 0 bases and 10 bases respectively, with 10 bases between them. The germline CDR1 and CDR2 sequences are LGHNA and YSLEER. The CDR3 loop spans 13 amino acids. The DNA of the CDR3 is TGCGCCAGCAGCCAAGATCGCGGGGACGAGCAGTTCTTC. Amino acid sequence: CASSQDRGDEQFF.

The chain joins TRBV4-3 to TRBJ1-1; TRBD1 is a possible D gene (5 bases). There are 16 residues in the CDR3. Trimming took off 1 base at V and 0 bases at J, with 12 bases between the two ends. Germline loops: CDR1 LGHNA, CDR2 YSLEER. This CDR3 reads CASSQVPGQMNTEAFF. The CDR3 DNA is TGCGCCAGCAGCCAAGTCCCAGGGCAGATGAACACTGAAGCTTTCTTT.

The rearrangement links TRBV12-3 or TRBV12-4 to TRBJ1-6; 7 nucleotides line up with TRBD1. The J segment lost 8 bases and the V segment lost 8 bases, leaving 6 bases of the junction unmatched. This CDR3 is 13 amino acids long. Here the CDR3 reads CASCQGGHSPLHF. In DNA form, the CDR3 reads TGTGCCAGCTGTCAGGGGGGTCATTCACCCCTCCACTTT.

This clone was seen once. This rearrangement joins TRBV28 to TRBJ2-1; 11 bases agree with TRBD2. The CDR3 totals 20 residues. After removal of 5 bases from V and 0 bases from J, the junction contained 15 bases not matched to a gene. Germline CDR1 MDHEN, CDR2 SYDVKM. The CDR3 region has the DNA TGTGCCAGCAGTAAACGATTGGGACTAGCGGCTCCAAGCTCCTACAATGAGCAGTTCTTC. Its translation is CASSKRLGLAAPSSYNEQFF.

The rearrangement joins TRBV4-1 to TRBJ2-7; a weak D match, TRBD1 (5 bases). Germline CDR1 and CDR2: MGHRA and YSYEKL. This CDR3 is built from 15 residues. Trimming pared 4 bases from V and 0 bases from J, leaving 13 bases between. The DNA of the CDR3 is TGCGCCAGCAGCCTAAGGGGCACCTCCTCCTACGAGCAGTACTTC. Its translation is CASSLRGTSSYEQYF.

The chain combines TRBV27 with TRBJ2-7, with a possible D match to TRBD1 (6 bases). Germline V gene lookup returns CDR1 MNHEY and CDR2 SMNVEV (reference sequence). V lost 4 bases to trimming and J lost 3 bases, with 10 bases between them. There are 13 residues in the CDR3. The CDR3 coding sequence is TGTGCCAGCAGTTCCGGGACATTCTACGAGCAGTACTTC. This codes for CASSSGTFYEQYF.

This chain joins TRBV7-9 and TRBJ1-5; 7 bases fit TRBD1. Trimming at V came to 4 bases and at J to 7 bases, leaving 4 bases not matched to a gene. CDR3 length: 13 residues. The germline V gene has CDR1 SEHNR and CDR2 FQNEAQ (reference sequence). DNA of the CDR3: TGTGCCAGCAGCTCCCAGGGGGAACAGCCCCAGCATTTT. Protein sequence: CASSSQGEQPQHF.

The chain carries TRBV11-1 and TRBJ2-7; possible D gene TRBD1, 6 bases. V gave up 3 bases and J gave up 3 bases, with 12 bases separating them. Looked up from germline, CDR1 is SGHAT and CDR2 is FQDESV (reference sequence). The CDR3 is made up of 14 amino acids. This CDR3 reads CASSLTGTIYEQYF. The CDR3 coding sequence is TGTGCCAGCAGCTTGACAGGCACCATCTACGAGCAGTACTTC.

The genes are TRBV5-1 and TRBJ2-3; D perhaps matches TRBD1 (5 bases). Germline V gene data show CDR1 as SGHRS and CDR2 as YFSETQ. The CDR3 loop spans 14 amino acids. Deletions cut 0 bases from V and 5 bases from J, with 10 bases between. Here the CDR3 DNA reads TGCGCCAGCAGCTTGGCACAGGCCGAAGATACGCAGTATTTT. Residues: CASSLAQAEDTQYF.

The rearrangement uses TRBV5-1 and TRBJ1-4; D not certain. Trimming took off 3 bases at V and 4 bases at J, with 10 bases between the two ends. The CDR3 has 14 amino acids. Germline V CDR1 and CDR2: SGHRS, YFSETQ. The DNA for the CDR3 is TGCGCCAGCAGCTCGAACAGCTTTAATGAAAAACTGTTTTTT. Protein sequence: CASSSNSFNEKLFF.

This clone was seen a handful of times. For the CDR3, the DNA is TGCGCCAGCAGCCAAGATGGGACAGGGGAGACCGGCGATAATTCACCCCTCCACTTT. It codes for CASSQDGTGETGDNSPLHF. The chain employs TRBV4-1 and TRBJ1-6, with 10 bases identical to TRBD1. From germline, CDR1 is MGHRA and CDR2 YSYEKL. V gave up 0 bases and J gave up 5 bases; unmatched junction bases: 10. The CDR3 extends over 19 amino acids.

The J gene is TRBJ1-2, the V gene TRBV11-2; the match to TRBD1 covers 9 bases. V lost 5 bases and J lost 3; bases outside the gene matches: 13. This CDR3 spans 17 amino acids. Germline lookup yields CDR1 SGHAT and CDR2 FQNNGV. The CDR3 DNA reads TGTGCCAGCAGCACCGGGTCGTGGACAGGGGACGACTATGGCTACACCTTC. Its protein product is CASSTGSWTGDDYGYTF.

The CDR3 region has the DNA TGTGCCAGCAGCCAAGAAGTAGGATTTTGGGGAACAGGCGGGGCCAACGTCCTGACTTTC. Its translation: CASSQEVGFWGTGGANVLTF. The V call is TRBV3-1 (or the pseudogene TRBV3-2), the J call TRBJ2-6, with D perhaps matching TRBD1 (5 bases). V was cut by 0 bases and J by 4 bases, with 22 bases left in between. CDR1 and CDR2 from the germline V gene are LGHDT and YNNKEL (reference sequence). The CDR3 totals 20 residues.

The J gene is TRBJ2-5, the V gene TRBV18; D gene ambiguous. V lost 2 bases, J lost 2 bases, and 3 bases lay in between. Germline V gives CDR1 KGHSH, CDR2 LQKENI. The CDR3 has 12 residues. The CDR3 DNA sequence: TGTGCCAGCTCACCAGTACAAGAGACCCAGTACTTC. Encoded protein: CASSPVQETQYF.

This chain joins TRBV18 and TRBJ2-1; 9 positions match TRBD2. The ends lost 3 bases at V and 9 bases at J; junction bases unmatched: 12. The CDR3 length is 16 residues. Germline lookup yields CDR1 KGHSH and CDR2 LQKENI. Here the CDR3 DNA reads TGTGCCAGCTCACCCCTAGCGGGACGCTATGTTACTGAGCAGTTCTTC. Protein product: CASSPLAGRYVTEQFF.

The rearrangement uses TRBV9 and TRBJ2-1; TRBD2 matches 10 bases. The CDR3 sequence is 18 residues long. Germline trimming cut 4 bases from V and 0 bases from J; bases unmatched to any gene: 10. Germline lookup yields CDR1 SGDLS and CDR2 YYNGEE. CDR3 coding DNA: TGTGCCAGCAGCAGAGAGCCACCTAGCGGGAGCTCCTACAATGAGCAGTTCTTC. It is translated as CASSREPPSGSSYNEQFF. Full variable domain (outside the CDR3, taken from reference TRBV9 and TRBJ2-1): DSGVTQTPKHLITATGQRVTLRCSPRSGDLSVYWYQQSLDQGLQFLIQYYNGEERAKGNILERFSAQQFPDLHSELNLSSLELGDSALYFCASSREPPSGSSYNEQFFGPGTRLTVL.

The rearrangement links TRBV7-9 to TRBJ1-2; D remains unclear. With 1 base removed from V and 7 bases from J, the gap between germline ends came to 7 bases. This CDR3 region has 12 residues. The V gene's germline CDR1 is SEHNR and CDR2 FQNEAQ (reference sequence). The CDR3 nucleotides are TGTGCCAGCAGCTTAGTTGAGATTGGCTACACCTTC. Translated: CASSLVEIGYTF.

The CDR3 sequence: CASSLVGGTGELFF. The DNA of the CDR3 is TGTGCCAGCAGCTTAGTAGGGGGCACCGGGGAGCTGTTTTTT. The rearrangement links TRBV7-9 to TRBJ2-2; possible D gene TRBD1, 6 bases. The V gene lost 1 base and the J gene lost 4 bases, with 7 bases spanning the gap. Per the germline V gene, CDR1 is SEHNR and CDR2 is FQNEAQ (reference sequence). This CDR3 is 14 amino acids long.

The chain employs TRBV6-5 and TRBJ1-1; D is possibly TRBD1 (5 bases). Trimming cost V 2 bases and J 0 bases, with 10 bases left between them. This CDR3 spans 15 amino acids. Germline loops: CDR1 MNHEY, CDR2 SVGAGI. CDR3 in DNA: TGTGCCAGCAGTTACGTAACAGGACTGAACACTGAAGCTTTCTTT. Translation: CASSYVTGLNTEAFF.

In its sample, this clone was seen a few times. The chain is built from TRBV19 and TRBJ1-2; possibly TRBD1 for D (5 bases). From germline, CDR1 is LNHDA and CDR2 SQIVND (reference sequence). V dropped 10 bases and J dropped 13 bases, with 28 bases sitting between them. There are 14 residues in the CDR3. The CDR3 loop is CATLRRQGLSRGTF. In DNA, the CDR3 is TGTGCCACCCTTCGTAGGCAGGGACTATCGAGGGGCACCTTC.

The genes are TRBV27 and TRBJ2-2; TRBD2 agrees at 9 bases. J gave up 3 bases and V 7 bases, and 9 bases lay outside the gene matches. Per germline, CDR1 MNHEY and CDR2 SMNVEV (reference sequence). CDR3 length: 16 residues. The CDR3 is CASKFGERGDTGELFF. Here the CDR3 DNA reads TGTGCCAGCAAGTTCGGGGAGCGGGGGGACACCGGGGAGCTGTTTTTT.

This rearrangement joins TRBV2 to TRBJ1-2, with no clear D. The CDR3 is 11 residues long. The germline V gene encodes CDR1 SNHLY and CDR2 FYNNEI. Trimming shortened V by 4 bases and J by 8 bases, and 8 bases separated the two germline ends. The chain's CDR3 is CASSAEGGYTF. CDR3 coding DNA: TGTGCCAGCAGTGCTGAGGGAGGCTACACCTTC.

The CDR3 reads CASSQTSSTELFF. The CDR3 coding sequence is TGTGCCAGCAGCCAGACTAGTTCGACGGAGCTGTTTTTT. The V gene is TRBV2, the J gene TRBJ2-2; tentatively, D is TRBD2 (6 bases). V lost 6 bases and J 10 bases, leaving 15 bases between the germline ends. This CDR3 region has 13 residues. Germline V gene lookup returns CDR1 SNHLY and CDR2 FYNNEI.